This T cell receptor beta chain was recovered during a study of OX40 agonist ivuxolimab in advanced cancers. About the research overall: Patients in dose escalation had liver, melanoma, kidney or head and neck cancers. Previous treatment with anti-PD-1, anti-PD-L1 or anti-CTLA-4 therapy was allowed; about 44% had received some. Whole-study findings and limits: At 0.1 to 3.0 mg/kg, CD4+ and CD8+ blood T cells expanded clonally by week 6. On average, CD8+ T cells showed a greater number of expanded clones than CD4+.

Profiled with immunoSEQ multiplex PCR; TCRdb holds only in-frame clones, not every one. This sample has some 16,000 clones, with 75% to 90% found just once. Comments on this clone: Antigen specificity is unknown.

The V gene lost 3 bases and the J gene lost 8 bases, with 14 bases spanning the gap. This CDR3 comprises 14 residues. Looked up from germline, CDR1 is SEHNR and CDR2 is FQNEAQ (reference sequence). V is TRBV7-9 and J is TRBJ2-1, with D perhaps TRBD1 (6 bases). This sequence was found in an adult with an advanced solid tumor such as melanoma, head and neck, liver or kidney cancer. Sequences were derived from CD4+ or CD8+ T cells sorted from blood, sampled in a trial of the OX40 agonist ivuxolimab. As DNA, the CDR3 is TGTGCCAGCAGCTTCGGGCAGGGGTTGGATGAGCAGTTCTTC. It yields the protein CASSFGQGLDEQFF.